These 11 T cell receptor beta chains were all obtained from the same sample, sequenced in a study of cytomegalovirus exposure and HLA in healthy donors. Researchers ran the PCR with 60 Vbeta and 13 Jbeta primers. TCRdb keeps only in-frame clones here, not all; method: immunoSEQ multiplex PCR. The table records 60,000 to 70,000 clones, around 68% of them present only once. The sample consisted of PBMCs. These TCRs come from a man aged 45-60 years in good health and CMV-seropositive.

V gene TRBV9 combines with J gene TRBJ2-6, with D possibly TRBD2 on 6 matching bases. V was cut by 4 bases and J by 2 bases, with 10 bases left in between. The V gene's germline CDR1 is SGDLS and CDR2 YYNGEE. This CDR3 is 15 amino acids long. CDR3 amino acids: CASSPSGAGANVLTF. In DNA, the CDR3 is TGTGCCAGCAGCCCCTCGGGGGCTGGGGCCAACGTCCTGACTTTC.

A single count supports this clone. The rearrangement uses TRBV12-5 and TRBJ2-1; 7 bases map to TRBD2. Germline V gives CDR1 LGHNT, CDR2 FRNRAP. This CDR3 region has 17 residues. V dropped 0 bases and J dropped 0; count of bases not matched to a gene: 5. CDR3 amino acids: CASGLVGGSSSYNEQFF. CDR3 DNA sequence: TGTGCTAGTGGTTTGGTGGGGGGGTCGAGCTCCTACAATGAGCAGTTCTTC.

The chain combines TRBV6-6 with TRBJ2-5, with TRBD2 as a possible D gene (6 bases). This CDR3 has 16 residues. V shed 7 bases and J shed 3 bases, with 21 bases lying between them. The germline gives CDR1 MNHNY, CDR2 SVGAGI (reference sequence). This chain's CDR3 is CASINPLGGVEETQYF. In nucleotides, the CDR3 is TGTGCCAGCATCAATCCCCTTGGCGGGGTGGAAGAGACCCAGTACTTC.

V gene TRBV18 combines with J gene TRBJ1-1; D call uncertain. The V gene lost 2 bases and the J gene lost 4 bases, with 14 bases spanning the gap. Germline CDR1 is KGHSH and CDR2 is LQKENI. There are 15 residues in the CDR3. CDR3: CASSPFSGVGTEAFF. DNA for the CDR3: TGTGCCAGCTCACCATTTTCGGGAGTTGGCACTGAAGCTTTCTTT.

This sequence joins TRBV14 and TRBJ1-1; D is perhaps TRBD1 (5 bases). This CDR3 is built from 15 residues. Germline V gene lookup returns CDR1 SGHDN and CDR2 FVKESK. V dropped 4 bases and J dropped 0 bases, with 12 bases sitting between them. The CDR3 nucleotides read TGTGCCAGCAGCCCGACAGCCTTCATGAACACTGAAGCTTTCTTT. Translation gives CASSPTAFMNTEAFF.

This chain links TRBV7-9 with TRBJ2-7, with a weak D call TRBD1 (6 bases). V gave up 0 bases and J gave up 5 bases, with 8 bases separating them. The CDR3 is 13 residues long. Germline lookup yields CDR1 SEHNR and CDR2 FQNEAQ (reference sequence). The CDR3 DNA is TGTGCCAGCAGCTTAGCCAGGGACAACGAGCAGTACTTC. It yields the protein CASSLARDNEQYF. Looking up the rest from reference TRBV7-9 and TRBJ2-7 gives the full variable domain: DTGVSQNPRHKITKRGQNVTFRCDPISEHNRLYWYRQTLGQGPEFLTYFQNEAQLEKSRLLSDRFSAERPKGSFSTLEIQRTEQGDSAMYLCASSLARDNEQYFGPGTRLTVT.

The rearrangement uses TRBV9 and TRBJ2-1; possibly TRBD2 for D (6 bases). The CDR3 loop spans 16 amino acids. In germline, CDR1 is SGDLS, CDR2 YYNGEE. V lost 0 bases to trimming and J lost 7 bases, with 17 bases between them. The CDR3 region has the DNA TGTGCCAGCAGCGTAGTTTGGGCTAGCGACCTGAATGAGCAGTTCTTC. Translating it yields CASSVVWASDLNEQFF.

The chain has TRBV7-9 and TRBJ2-1; unclear D gene. CDR3 length: 17 residues. The germline CDR1 and CDR2 sequences are SEHNR and FQNEAQ (reference sequence). Trimming left V 10 bases short and J 8 bases short, with 30 bases between. The CDR3 loop reads CAIPLSYLTDVIDEQFF. In DNA, the CDR3 is TGTGCCATCCCACTCTCTTACCTCACAGATGTTATCGATGAGCAGTTCTTC.

The rearrangement links TRBV25-1 to TRBJ2-2; D is uncertain. The germline V gene has CDR1 MGHDK and CDR2 SYGVNS. Between the trimmed V and J ends, which lost 7 bases and 7 bases, there was a span of 10 bases. The CDR3 is 12 amino acids. CDR3 in amino acids: CASTRGIGELFF. Here the CDR3 DNA reads TGTGCCAGCACCAGAGGCATCGGGGAGCTGTTTTTT.

The V call is TRBV25-1, the J call TRBJ1-5; perhaps TRBD1 as D (6 bases). V was pared by 9 bases and J by 1 base, with 10 bases between. Germline assignment: CDR1 MGHDK and CDR2 SYGVNS. This CDR3 has 13 amino acids. CDR3 DNA: TGTGCCAGTAGCAGGGGAAGCAATCAGCCCCAGCATTTT. As protein: CASSRGSNQPQHF.

The sample holds a few counts of this clone. Since the CDR3 does not end with the conserved phenylalanine or tryptophan, this likely comes from a read error. This chain joins TRBV27 and TRBJ1-1; 7 bases are shared with TRBD1. Germline trimming cut 7 bases from V and 1 base from J; bases unmatched to any gene: 9. The germline gives CDR1 MNHEY, CDR2 SMNVEV (reference sequence). CDR3 length equals 15 residues. CDR3 sequence (DNA): TGTGCCAGCACTGAATCTTACAGGGGGAACACTGAAGCTTTCGTT. Translated: CASTESYRGNTEAFV.